This T cell receptor beta chain was profiled in a study of T cells in localized non-small cell lung cancer. Data came from immunoSEQ multiplex PCR; TCRdb stores just in-frame clones and leaves some out. Here the sample spans 100,000 to 150,000 clones, 80% to 90% being singletons. The CDR3 runs 15 residues. The germline gives CDR1 MDHEN, CDR2 SYDVKM. Between the trimmed V and J ends, which lost 6 bases and 0 bases, there was a span of 14 bases. Broader study findings: The highest T cell clonality was in uninvolved adjacent lung, above tumor.

Comment on this clone: Its target is not known.

The clonotype originates from a female donor at least 60 years old with stage I lung adenocarcinoma. The chain employs TRBV28 and TRBJ1-1, with D tentatively TRBD1 (6 bases). Sequenced material: peripheral blood, taken before any cancer treatment. For the CDR3, the DNA is TGTGCCAGCAGCCTGACAGGCAGGATGAACACTGAAGCTTTCTTT. This codes for CASSLTGRMNTEAFF.